The clone carrying this T cell receptor beta chain was counted between two and nine times. The target antigen is unknown. This beta chain represents an off-target read in a library built for alpha chains; its size is of limited meaning. This record belongs to a study of spatial heterogeneity in lung cancer. On each TCR cDNA molecule, a unique molecular identifier was present. TCRdb ran MiXCR on the 5' RACE reads and lists one entry per CDR3 protein. The sample lists some 8,700 distinct CDR3 sequences, 12% occurring once. After removal of 1 base from V and 6 bases from J, the junction contained 7 bases not matched to a gene. This CDR3 is 16 amino acids long. The sample's time point: sample taken at primary tumor resection. Unsorted whole RNA of tumor, nontumor lung or frozen PBMC was sequenced. Study-wide points: How many expanded intratumoral alpha and beta TCRs were present tracked the tumor mutation count, which was a count of nonsynonymous mutations.

The genes are TRBV12-3 or TRBV12-4 and TRBJ1-5; TRBD1 matches at 9 bases. The sequence was collected from a male donor with early-stage non-small cell lung cancer. The specimen comprised lung tumor tissue, sampled at surgery. The CDR3 here is CASSLVGTGWPQPQHF. The DNA of the CDR3 is TGTGCCAGCAGTTTAGTCGGGACAGGGTGGCCTCAGCCCCAGCATTTT.